This T cell receptor beta chain was sequenced for a study of metastatic and nonmetastatic thyroid tumors. On the study more broadly: Repertoire data that came from the blood and tumor or nodule tissue of malignant and benign thyroid patients were compared.

The CDR3 is made up of 18 amino acids. Per germline, CDR1 SGHVS and CDR2 FQNEAQ. Per the study methods: A classifier of distant metastasis in papillary thyroid cancer was built from CDR3 differences (across clinicopathological groups). Through MiXCR, TCRdb re-clonotyped the PCR reads. TCRdb, rather than the study authors, made the V and J calls. Seen here are 53,000 or so clones, approximately 22% observed once, and the top ten hold 3.5% to 5%. This clone showed up many times. Its target is not known. Being one base from a much bigger clone, this may be a read error. The sample carries other DNA sequences with the same CDR3. Study-level points and caveats: Significantly higher TCR beta diversity was reportedly seen in malignant thyroid tumors than benign nodules, in blood and tumor.

Every patient was untreated before thyroid surgery. The clonotype was recovered from a female donor with papillary thyroid cancer or a benign thyroid nodule (not recorded which). Some clones in this sample may be carry-over from other donors' samples. Specimen: blood. V and J are TRBV7-8 and TRBJ2-6; weak D call: TRBD1 (5 bases). The CDR3 loop is CASSLVWRQSSGANVLTF. The DNA for the CDR3 is TGTGCCAGCAGCTTAGTTTGGCGACAAAGCTCTGGGGCCAACGTCCTAACTTTC.